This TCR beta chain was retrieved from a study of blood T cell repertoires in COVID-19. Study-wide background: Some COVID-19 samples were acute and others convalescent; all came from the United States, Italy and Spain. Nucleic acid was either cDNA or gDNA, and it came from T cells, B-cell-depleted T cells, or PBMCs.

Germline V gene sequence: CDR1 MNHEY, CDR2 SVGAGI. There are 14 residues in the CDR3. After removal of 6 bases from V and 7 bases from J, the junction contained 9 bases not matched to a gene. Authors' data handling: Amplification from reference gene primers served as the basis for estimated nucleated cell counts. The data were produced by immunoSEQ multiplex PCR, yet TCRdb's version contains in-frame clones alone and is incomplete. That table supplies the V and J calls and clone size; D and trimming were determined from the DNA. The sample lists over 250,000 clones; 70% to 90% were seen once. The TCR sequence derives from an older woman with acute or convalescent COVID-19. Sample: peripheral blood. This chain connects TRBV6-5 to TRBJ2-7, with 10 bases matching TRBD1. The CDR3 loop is CASRRQGAVWEQYF. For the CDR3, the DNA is TGTGCCAGCAGACGACAGGGGGCGGTTTGGGAGCAGTACTTC.